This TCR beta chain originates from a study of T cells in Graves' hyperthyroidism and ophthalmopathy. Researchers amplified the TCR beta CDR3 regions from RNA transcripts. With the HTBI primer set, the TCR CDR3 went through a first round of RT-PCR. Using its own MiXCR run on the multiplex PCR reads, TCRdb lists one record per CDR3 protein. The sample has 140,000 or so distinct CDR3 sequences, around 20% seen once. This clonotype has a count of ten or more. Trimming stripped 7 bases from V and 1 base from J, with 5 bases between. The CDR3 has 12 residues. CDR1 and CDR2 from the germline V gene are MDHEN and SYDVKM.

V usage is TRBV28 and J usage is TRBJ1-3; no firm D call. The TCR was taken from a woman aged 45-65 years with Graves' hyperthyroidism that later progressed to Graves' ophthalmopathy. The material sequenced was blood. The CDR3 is CASMQSGNTIYF. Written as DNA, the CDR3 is TGTGCCAGCATGCAATCTGGAAACACCATATATTTT.